This entry lists 32 T cell receptor beta chains sequenced from one sample in a study of blood T cell repertoires in COVID-19. Here immunoSEQ multiplex PCR was the method, and the copy in TCRdb shows in-frame clones only, minus some. Among about 170,000 clones, approximately 85% were seen once, and the ten largest hold 6.5% to 7.5%. The sample was peripheral blood. The receptors shown here come from a man older than 75 with COVID-19, enrolled during active disease.

The chain links TRBV4-1 to TRBJ2-1; 9 bases match TRBD1. Looked up from germline, CDR1 is MGHRA and CDR2 is YSYEKL. Germline trimming cut 4 bases from V and 3 bases from J; bases unmatched to any gene: 4. The CDR3 sequence is 15 residues long. As DNA, the CDR3 is TGCGCCAGCAGCCGTGAGGGACAGGGCTACAATGAGCAGTTCTTC. Its translation is CASSREGQGYNEQFF.

The chain is built from TRBV28 and TRBJ1-2; a weak D match, TRBD1 (5 bases). Germline V gene data show CDR1 as MDHEN and CDR2 as SYDVKM. V lost 6 bases and J 5 bases, leaving 16 bases between the germline ends. There are 14 residues in the CDR3. The CDR3 loop is CASSPGIIGYGYTF. CDR3 in DNA: TGTGCCAGCAGCCCAGGGATAATCGGGTATGGCTACACCTTC.

The gene calls are TRBV7-9 and TRBJ1-1; perhaps TRBD1 as D (5 bases). CDR1 is SEHNR, CDR2 FQNEAQ, per germline (reference sequence). The V gene lost 2 bases and the J gene lost 7 bases, with 8 bases spanning the gap. This CDR3 has 12 amino acids. As DNA, the CDR3 is TGTGCCAGCAGCTTAACAGGATTTGAAGCTTTCTTT. It specifies CASSLTGFEAFF.

CDR3 loop: CASSLTGGGRPQETQYF. CDR3 bases: TGCGCCAGCAGCCTGACAGGGGGCGGCCGACCTCAAGAGACCCAGTACTTC. The chain is built from TRBV4-3 and TRBJ2-5; 10 nucleotides align to TRBD1. Trimming cost V 4 bases and J 2 bases; bases outside gene matches: 10. The germline gives CDR1 LGHNA, CDR2 YSLEER. The length of the CDR3 is 17 residues.

V gene TRBV3-1 (or the pseudogene TRBV3-2) combines with J gene TRBJ1-3, with a weak D call TRBD1 (6 bases). Germline V gives CDR1 LGHDT, CDR2 YNNKEL (reference sequence). This CDR3 comprises 20 residues. Trimming removed 0 bases at V and 0 bases at J, with 21 bases between. CDR3 residues: CASSQDMSGTRAFSGNTIYF. The DNA of the CDR3 is TGTGCCAGCAGCCAAGATATGTCCGGGACAAGGGCCTTCTCTGGAAACACCATATATTTT.

The genes are TRBV6-5 and TRBJ2-7, with 9 bases fitting TRBD2. The junction had 9 bases not matched to a gene; V was cut back by 7 bases and J by 5 bases. The germline CDR1 and CDR2 sequences are MNHEY and SVGAGI. The CDR3 consists of 14 residues. Here the CDR3 reads CASKPSGGRNEQYF. CDR3 nucleotides: TGTGCCAGCAAGCCCAGCGGGGGGAGGAACGAGCAGTACTTC.

This chain links TRBV10-3 with TRBJ1-5; TRBD1 matches 7 bases. J lost 0 bases, V lost 8 bases, and 7 bases had no gene match. Germline lookup yields CDR1 ENHRY and CDR2 SYGVKD. This CDR3 has 15 residues. CDR3 loop: CAISQGVYSNQPQHF. CDR3 nucleotides: TGTGCCATCTCGCAGGGGGTATATAGCAATCAGCCCCAGCATTTT.

The chain couples TRBV24-1 to TRBJ2-3; 8 bases are shared with TRBD1. CDR1 KGHDR and CDR2 SFDVKD come from the germline V gene. With 4 bases clipped from V and 0 bases from J, the junction kept 8 bases outside the gene matches. This CDR3 is built from 17 residues. The CDR3 bases are TGTGCCACCAGTGACCGTCGACAGGGGCCCAGCACAGATACGCAGTATTTT. It translates to CATSDRRQGPSTDTQYF.

This rearrangement joins TRBV19 to TRBJ1-5; a possible D gene is TRBD1 (6 bases). Germline V gene sequence: CDR1 LNHDA, CDR2 SQIVND (reference sequence). The V end lost 6 bases, the J end lost 7 bases, and 28 bases lay between the germline ends. There are 18 residues in the CDR3. CDR3 sequence (DNA): TGTGCCAGTAGCCTTTACCGGGACAAGGGTCCTCTTCGGCAGCCCCAGCATTTT. Translated: CASSLYRDKGPLRQPQHF.

V is TRBV5-4 and J is TRBJ1-4; tentative D call: TRBD1 (6 bases). The CDR3 totals 14 residues. The germline V gene encodes CDR1 SGHNT and CDR2 YYREEE (reference sequence). V was pared by 0 bases and J by 6 bases, with 9 bases between. CDR3 in amino acids: CASSLEGGDEKLFF. CDR3 bases: TGTGCCAGCAGCTTGGAAGGGGGAGATGAAAAACTGTTTTTT.

In DNA, the CDR3 is TGTGCCAGCAGCAAACAGGGGGCTGGCACAGATACGCAGTATTTT. Residues: CASSKQGAGTDTQYF. This chain joins TRBV11-3 and TRBJ2-3; TRBD1 matches 9 bases. J was trimmed by 1 base and V by 5 bases; bases with no gene match: 4. CDR1 and CDR2 from the germline V gene are SGHNT and YENEEA. This CDR3 comprises 15 residues.

In DNA form, the CDR3 reads TGTGCCAGCAGTTTTACGTCCAGGGGGCGAACGGAGCAGTACTTC. Amino acids: CASSFTSRGRTEQYF. The J gene is TRBJ2-7, the V gene TRBV6-2 or TRBV6-3; 8 nucleotides line up with TRBD1. V was pared by 4 bases and J by 7 bases, with 12 bases of the junction left unmatched. This CDR3 comprises 15 residues. From germline, CDR1 is MNHEY and CDR2 SVGEGT.

The J gene is TRBJ1-1, the V gene TRBV5-1; weak D call: TRBD1 (5 bases). Per germline, CDR1 SGHRS and CDR2 YFSETQ. The CDR3 has 14 amino acids. V was shortened by 0 bases and J by 0 bases, with 6 bases between the two germline ends. The CDR3 nucleotides are TGCGCCAGCAGCTTGGACAGGTTGAACACTGAAGCTTTCTTT. Amino acid sequence: CASSLDRLNTEAFF. Complete variable domain (other parts from reference TRBV5-1 and TRBJ1-1): KAGVTQTPRYLIKTRGQQVTLSCSPISGHRSVSWYQQTPGQGLQFLFEYFSETQRNKGNFPGRFSGRQFSNSRSEMNVSTLELGDSALYLCASSLDRLNTEAFFGQGTRLTVV.

In this sample, this clone turned up once. This sequence joins TRBV6-2 or TRBV6-3 and TRBJ1-5; no definite D call. CDR3 length equals 18 residues. Trimming stripped 2 bases from V and 2 bases from J, with 19 bases between. Germline CDR1 MNHEY, CDR2 SVGEGT. In DNA form, the CDR3 reads TGTGCCAGCAGTTACAGGATTGGTGCGGAAGAAGGCAATCAGCCCCAGCATTTT. Translated, it gives CASSYRIGAEEGNQPQHF.

This clone was seen more than once but under ten times. The gene calls are TRBV7-3 and TRBJ1-5; D unresolved. Germline V gene sequence: CDR1 SGHTA, CDR2 FQGTGA. The CDR3 runs 17 residues. With 4 bases removed from V and 5 bases from J, the gap between germline ends came to 21 bases. This CDR3 is CASSSTAQTGVDQPQHF. CDR3 nucleotide sequence: TGTGCCAGCAGCTCCACCGCCCAAACCGGGGTTGATCAGCCCCAGCATTTT.

The rearrangement joins TRBV3-1 (or the pseudogene TRBV3-2) to TRBJ1-6; D uncertain. V was shortened by 0 bases and J by 6 bases, with 9 bases between the two germline ends. The CDR3 has 15 amino acids. CDR1 is LGHDT, CDR2 YNNKEL, per germline (reference sequence). CDR3 coding DNA: TGTGCCAGCAGCCAAGAAGGGAGGCGTAATTCACCCCTCCACTTT. Its protein product is CASSQEGRRNSPLHF.

The genes are TRBV11-2 and TRBJ1-1; TRBD1 agrees at 8 bases. The V segment lost 5 bases and the J segment 3 bases; nucleotides outside the gene matches: 2. Germline CDR1 and CDR2: SGHAT and FQNNGV. CDR3 length: 13 residues. CDR3 sequence (DNA): TGTGCCAGCAGCCAACAGGGGGACACTGAAGCTTTCTTT. Translated, it gives CASSQQGDTEAFF.

The sample holds one count of this clone. The J gene is TRBJ1-5, the V gene TRBV23-1; D is unresolved. TRBV23-1 is an open reading frame whose function is uncertain. V lost 2 bases, J lost 5 bases, and 13 bases lay in between. This CDR3 has 15 amino acids. This CDR3 reads CASSQAGARDQPQHF. The DNA of the CDR3 is TGCGCCAGCAGTCAAGCTGGAGCTCGGGATCAGCCCCAGCATTTT.

The rearrangement uses TRBV25-1 and TRBJ2-3; the D gene is possibly TRBD1 (6 bases). The germline CDR1 and CDR2 sequences are MGHDK and SYGVNS. The CDR3 consists of 13 residues. Trimming left V 4 bases short and J 5 bases short, with 10 bases between. The CDR3 region is CASSARGGDTQYF. The CDR3, as DNA: TGTGCCAGCAGTGCCAGGGGTGGAGATACGCAGTATTTT.

This chain joins TRBV5-1 and TRBJ1-1, with D tentatively TRBD1 (5 bases). V lost 4 bases, J lost 4 bases, and 17 bases lay in between. Germline V gene sequence: CDR1 SGHRS, CDR2 YFSETQ. This CDR3 has 15 amino acids. The CDR3 DNA sequence: TGCGCCAGCAGCCTGGCTGGGGCCCGGACCACTGAAGCTTTCTTT. This gives the protein CASSLAGARTTEAFF.

A few counts support this clone. The chain links TRBV11-3 to TRBJ1-6; D might be TRBD1 (5 bases). Trimming shortened V by 1 base and J by 5 bases, and 9 bases separated the two germline ends. The CDR3 loop spans 15 amino acids. The germline V gene encodes CDR1 SGHNT and CDR2 YENEEA. This CDR3 reads CASSLGRGDNSPLHF. DNA for the CDR3: TGTGCCAGCAGCTTAGGACGGGGGGATAATTCACCCCTCCACTTT.

The rearrangement joins TRBV6-5 to TRBJ1-3; D possibly corresponds to TRBD1 (5 bases). Trimming stripped 8 bases from V and 0 bases from J, with 14 bases between. The germline gives CDR1 MNHEY, CDR2 SVGAGI. The CDR3 extends over 15 amino acids. DNA for the CDR3: TGTGCCAGCCGAGTGGGGGGAAGCTCTGGAAACACCATATATTTT. Protein product: CASRVGGSSGNTIYF.

The rearrangement joins TRBV9 to TRBJ1-1; D is unresolved. Looked up from germline, CDR1 is SGDLS and CDR2 is YYNGEE. Trimming cost V 4 bases and J 0 bases, with 13 bases left between them. CDR3 size: 15 residues. DNA of the CDR3: TGTGCCAGCAGCCCAGACACAACCTTGAACACTGAAGCTTTCTTT. Its protein product is CASSPDTTLNTEAFF.

The V and J genes are TRBV5-1 and TRBJ1-6, with 9 bases that match TRBD1. Germline CDR1 and CDR2: SGHRS and YFSETQ. The CDR3 has 15 amino acids. The trim removed 2 bases at V and 7 bases at J, leaving 4 bases unmatched. The CDR3 region is CASSFSGTGNSPLHF. CDR3 bases: TGCGCCAGCAGCTTTTCCGGGACAGGGAATTCACCCCTCCACTTT.

The V call is TRBV7-9, the J call TRBJ1-1; TRBD1 matches 8 bases. CDR3 length: 12 residues. Per the germline V gene, CDR1 is SEHNR and CDR2 is FQNEAQ (reference sequence). Germline trimming cut 5 bases from V and 6 bases from J; bases unmatched to any gene: 2. The CDR3 bases are TGTGCCAGCAGCCCCAGGGGGCCTGAAGCTTTCTTT. Amino acids: CASSPRGPEAFF.

The V gene is TRBV10-3, the J gene TRBJ2-2; 9 bases line up with TRBD2. V lost 1 base, J lost 4 bases, and 7 bases stayed unmatched. This CDR3 is 17 amino acids long. Per germline, CDR1 ENHRY and CDR2 SYGVKD. The CDR3 is CAISELAGEISTGELFF. The CDR3 bases are TGTGCCATCAGTGAGTTAGCGGGGGAGATATCCACCGGGGAGCTGTTTTTT.

The chain employs TRBV7-2 and TRBJ2-1; tentative D call: TRBD1 (5 bases). The CDR3 is made up of 14 amino acids. In germline, CDR1 is SGHTA, CDR2 FQGNSA. V was trimmed by 0 bases and J by 7 bases, leaving 10 bases between them. The CDR3 here is CASSLAGVLNEQFF. In nucleotides, the CDR3 is TGTGCCAGCAGCTTAGCAGGGGTGTTGAATGAGCAGTTCTTC.

The genes are TRBV6-5 and TRBJ1-3; possibly TRBD1 for D (5 bases). In germline, CDR1 is MNHEY, CDR2 SVGAGI. This CDR3 spans 15 amino acids. The germline V and J ends were trimmed by 7 bases and 0 bases, with 13 bases remaining between them. CDR3 bases: TGTGCCAGCAAAACCATGGGGGGCTCTGGAAACACCATATATTTT. This sequence encodes CASKTMGGSGNTIYF.

The genes are TRBV7-2 and TRBJ2-5, with D possibly being TRBD2 (7 bases). The CDR3 spans 15 residues. Germline lookup yields CDR1 SGHTA and CDR2 FQGNSA. V lost 3 bases and J 4 bases, leaving 15 bases between the germline ends. In DNA, the CDR3 is TGTGCCAGCAGCTTCAATATGGGGGGGGCAGAGACCCAGTACTTC. Translating it yields CASSFNMGGAETQYF.

The chain recombines TRBV7-8 with TRBJ2-7, with 9 bases aligning to TRBD1. J lost 0 bases, V lost 3 bases, and 9 bases had no gene match. Germline loops: CDR1 SGHVS, CDR2 FQNEAQ. The CDR3 sequence is 17 residues long. CDR3 sequence (DNA): TGTGCCAGCAGCTTTAAAACAGGGGGCAGTGGCTCCTACGAGCAGTACTTC. Amino acids: CASSFKTGGSGSYEQYF.

This chain uses TRBV5-1 with TRBJ1-2; 9 positions match TRBD1. CDR3 length equals 16 residues. The germline gives CDR1 SGHRS, CDR2 YFSETQ. The V and J ends lost 4 bases and 3 bases, in that order; junction bases with no gene match: 10. The CDR3 DNA reads TGCGCCAGCAGCCAAAGGACAGGGGAGGGTGACTATGGCTACACCTTC. Translation gives CASSQRTGEGDYGYTF.

The rearrangement links TRBV6-5 to TRBJ2-3; D might be TRBD1 (5 bases). Germline V gene sequence: CDR1 MNHEY, CDR2 SVGAGI. CDR3 length equals 13 residues. Trimming cost V 6 bases and J 2 bases, with 9 bases left between them. The CDR3 protein is CASSGQPTDTQYF. The CDR3 DNA sequence: TGTGCCAGCAGCGGACAACCCACAGATACGCAGTATTTT.